Presented here are 25 T cell receptor beta chains from one specimen sequenced in a study of cytomegalovirus exposure and HLA in healthy donors. The table came from immunoSEQ multiplex PCR; TCRdb's copy has only in-frame clones and leaves some out. Of about 120,000 clones in the sample, over 65% were seen once. The sample consisted of PBMCs. These receptors were obtained from a woman in her twenties or thirties in good health and CMV-seronegative.

This clone has just a few counts. The V gene is TRBV9, the J gene TRBJ2-1; the match to TRBD1 covers 12 bases. Looked up from germline, CDR1 is SGDLS and CDR2 is YYNGEE. This CDR3 contains 19 residues. The ends lost 3 bases at V and 7 bases at J; junction bases unmatched: 17. The CDR3 here is CASSGPGQGATFFRNEQFF. CDR3 in DNA: TGTGCCAGCAGCGGTCCGGGACAGGGGGCTACTTTTTTTAGGAATGAGCAGTTCTTC.

A few counts support this clone. The V gene is TRBV9, the J gene TRBJ1-1; no reliable D call. The CDR3 is made up of 16 amino acids. Trimming removed 6 bases at V and 4 bases at J, with 22 bases between. In germline, CDR1 is SGDLS, CDR2 YYNGEE. In nucleotides, the CDR3 is TGTGCCAGCACCCCTTTGGCAGGTGTGCATGGCACTGAAGCTTTCTTT. This translates into CASTPLAGVHGTEAFF.

The chain joins TRBV29-1 to TRBJ2-3, with 8 bases fitting TRBD2. CDR3 length: 14 amino acids. The ends lost 3 bases at V and 4 bases at J; junction bases unmatched: 6. The germline V gene has CDR1 SQVTM and CDR2 ANQGSEA. For the CDR3, the DNA is TGCAGCGTTGATGTCGTAGCGGGGCCAGATACGCAGTATTTT. As protein: CSVDVVAGPDTQYF.

The chain is built from TRBV19 and TRBJ1-2; 8 bases match TRBD1. Trimming took 6 bases from V and 4 from J; bases not matched to a gene: 13. The CDR3 contains 16 residues. Germline V gives CDR1 LNHDA, CDR2 SQIVND (reference sequence). The CDR3 coding sequence is TGTGCCAGTAGCCATCCCCGGGACAGGTCTCTCTATGGCTACACCTTC. Amino acids: CASSHPRDRSLYGYTF.

V gene TRBV9 combines with J gene TRBJ2-1, with 13 bases fitting TRBD2. Unmatched junction bases numbered 7, after V lost 3 bases and J lost 7 bases. The length of the CDR3 is 16 residues. CDR1 and CDR2 from the germline V gene are SGDLS and YYNGEE. The CDR3 DNA reads TGTGCCAGCAGCGGGATTCCGGGACTAGCGGGGAATGAGCAGTTCTTC. Encoded protein: CASSGIPGLAGNEQFF.

J is TRBJ2-3 and V is TRBV5-1; TRBD2 matches 8 bases. CDR1 SGHRS and CDR2 YFSETQ come from the germline V gene. The ends lost 0 bases at V and 1 base at J; junction bases unmatched: 7. CDR3 length: 17 residues. This CDR3 reads CASSLGASGGRTDTQYF. As DNA, the CDR3 is TGCGCCAGCAGCTTGGGAGCCAGCGGGGGACGCACAGATACGCAGTATTTT. Variable domain in full (rest from reference TRBV5-1 and TRBJ2-3): KAGVTQTPRYLIKTRGQQVTLSCSPISGHRSVSWYQQTPGQGLQFLFEYFSETQRNKGNFPGRFSGRQFSNSRSEMNVSTLELGDSALYLCASSLGASGGRTDTQYFGPGTRLTVL.

The chain uses TRBV7-6 and TRBJ2-1, with 7 bases that match TRBD1. The CDR3 loop spans 16 amino acids. V shed 5 bases and J 7 bases; nucleotides not matched to a gene: 14. Germline V gene sequence: CDR1 SGHVS, CDR2 FNYEAQ. CDR3 loop: CASSPDRDRDPNEQFF. The CDR3 coding sequence is TGTGCCAGCAGCCCCGACCGGGACAGAGACCCGAATGAGCAGTTCTTC.

This clone appeared a single time. V gene TRBV7-2 combines with J gene TRBJ1-2, with D tentatively TRBD1 (5 bases). This CDR3 spans 17 amino acids. CDR1 and CDR2 (germline): SGHTA, FQGNSA. V was trimmed by 2 bases and J by 4 bases, leaving 20 bases between them. CDR3 protein: CASSLSQGASTPYGYTF. CDR3 in DNA: TGTGCCAGCAGCTTAAGTCAGGGTGCCTCCACCCCCTATGGCTACACCTTC.

The rearrangement links TRBV12-1 to TRBJ2-7; whether TRBD2, the table's D call, matches the DNA was not checked. TRBV12-1 is flagged as a pseudogene. The CDR3 sequence is 14 residues long. CDR3 sequence: CASSFGRGGLEQYF. CDR3 nucleotide sequence: TGTGCCAGCAGCTTTGGGCGGGGGGGCCTCGAGCAGTACTTC.

This chain uses TRBV6-1 with TRBJ1-6, with D possibly TRBD1 on 5 matching bases. Per the germline V gene, CDR1 is MNHNS and CDR2 is SASEGT. The CDR3 runs to 16 residues. V was pared by 2 bases and J by 11 bases, with 19 bases between. This CDR3 reads CASSEKAGPGATPLHF. CDR3 nucleotide sequence: TGTGCCAGCAGTGAAAAAGCGGGTCCTGGGGCTACACCCCTCCACTTT.

The V and J genes are TRBV6-5 and TRBJ2-7; 8 positions match TRBD1. Trimming took 4 bases from V and 0 from J; bases not matched to a gene: 2. CDR3 length: 14 amino acids. The V gene's germline CDR1 is MNHEY and CDR2 SVGAGI. The CDR3, as DNA: TGTGCCAGCAGTTCCGGACAGGGCTCCTACGAGCAGTACTTC. Translation: CASSSGQGSYEQYF.

The chain employs TRBV7-2 and TRBJ2-1, with a weak D call TRBD1 (6 bases). This CDR3 has 19 amino acids. The germline V gene encodes CDR1 SGHTA and CDR2 FQGNSA. Trimming pared 1 base from V and 4 bases from J, leaving 23 bases between. CDR3 sequence (DNA): TGTGCCAGCAGCTTAGACCGAGCAAGGGGGACACGCAGATACAATGAGCAGTTCTTC. This codes for CASSLDRARGTRRYNEQFF.

Only one count was recorded for this clone. This chain connects TRBV5-1 to TRBJ2-2; 7 bases are shared with TRBD2. Germline values: CDR1 SGHRS, CDR2 YFSETQ. CDR3 length equals 15 residues. J gave up 4 bases and V 3 bases, and 6 bases lay outside the gene matches. CDR3 DNA: TGCGCCAGCAGCTCTGGACTAGTTCCCACCGGGGAGCTGTTTTTT. Protein: CASSSGLVPTGELFF.

This clone came up a few times. The V and J genes are TRBV5-4 and TRBJ2-5; 10 nucleotides agree with TRBD2. Germline values: CDR1 SGHNT, CDR2 YYREEE (reference sequence). The J segment lost 4 bases and the V segment lost 4 bases, leaving 7 bases of the junction unmatched. The CDR3 has 15 amino acids. The CDR3 sequence is CASSPNSGGAETQYF. The DNA for the CDR3 is TGTGCCAGCAGCCCCAACAGCGGGGGGGCAGAGACCCAGTACTTC.

The chain couples TRBV11-3 to TRBJ1-4; perhaps TRBD1 as D (6 bases). The CDR3 sequence is 15 residues long. Deletions cut 5 bases from V and 7 bases from J, with 17 bases between. The germline CDR1 and CDR2 sequences are SGHNT and YENEEA. The CDR3 loop reads CASSPRTDSFEKLFF. As DNA, the CDR3 is TGTGCCAGCAGCCCCAGGACAGACTCGTTTGAAAAACTGTTTTTT.

The J gene is TRBJ1-2, the V gene TRBV14; D gene uncertain. The V end was cut by 0 bases, the J end by 2 bases, with 4 bases between. CDR3 length equals 13 residues. Germline-derived CDR1 and CDR2 are SGHDN and FVKESK. The CDR3 here is CASSQELNYGYTF. DNA for the CDR3: TGTGCCAGCAGCCAAGAACTGAACTATGGCTACACCTTC.

The gene calls are TRBV5-1 and TRBJ2-7; TRBD1 matches 9 bases. The trim removed 4 bases at V and 1 base at J, leaving 6 bases unmatched. Germline lookup yields CDR1 SGHRS and CDR2 YFSETQ. The CDR3 is 15 residues long. As DNA, the CDR3 is TGCGCCAGCAGCGGACAGGGGAGGGTTTCCTACGAGCAGTACTTC. The encoded protein is CASSGQGRVSYEQYF.

This clone appeared many times. DNA of the CDR3: TGCGCCAGCAGCCAACCGGGACAATTAGAGACCCAGTACTTC. Translated, it gives CASSQPGQLETQYF. The chain recombines TRBV4-1 with TRBJ2-5; weak D call: TRBD1 (6 bases). The V and J ends lost 2 bases and 4 bases respectively, with 11 bases between them. Germline assignment: CDR1 MGHRA and CDR2 YSYEKL. This CDR3 has 14 residues.

This sequence joins TRBV30 and TRBJ1-2; TRBD1 matches at 11 bases. Germline lookup yields CDR1 GTSNPN and CDR2 SVGIG (reference sequence). Losses at the gene ends were 5 bases for V and 5 bases for J; bases not matched to a gene: 4. CDR3 length equals 13 residues. The CDR3 sequence is CAWGQGAHYGYTF. The DNA of the CDR3 is TGTGCCTGGGGACAGGGGGCGCATTATGGCTACACCTTC.

This chain uses TRBV4-1 with TRBJ1-5, with TRBD1 as a possible D gene (5 bases). In germline, CDR1 is MGHRA, CDR2 YSYEKL. The V gene lost 3 bases and the J gene lost 10 bases, with 13 bases spanning the gap. The CDR3 has 13 residues. The CDR3 sequence is CASSHSGGGPQHF. In DNA, the CDR3 is TGCGCCAGCAGCCACTCTGGCGGGGGTCCCCAGCATTTT.

The chain employs TRBV7-8 and TRBJ1-1; 7 bases agree with TRBD1. Looked up from germline, CDR1 is SGHVS and CDR2 is FQNEAQ. The CDR3 length is 16 residues. J was trimmed by 1 base and V by 0 bases; bases with no gene match: 5. This CDR3 reads CASSLAIGGANTEAFF. The CDR3 nucleotides are TGTGCCAGCAGCTTAGCTATAGGGGGCGCGAACACTGAAGCTTTCTTT.

This clone appeared once. The chain combines TRBV10-3 with TRBJ1-6, with 9 bases aligning to TRBD1. CDR1 ENHRY and CDR2 SYGVKD come from the germline V gene. Trimming removed 6 bases from V and 6 bases from J; junction bases left unmatched: 3. The CDR3 is made up of 14 amino acids. CDR3 in amino acids: CAISPGQGNSPLHF. Written as DNA, the CDR3 is TGTGCCATCAGCCCGGGACAGGGTAATTCACCCCTCCACTTT.

CDR3 coding DNA: TGTGCCAGCAGCTTGAACAGGCTCACTGAAGCTTTCTTT. Translating gives CASSLNRLTEAFF. The genes are TRBV7-3 and TRBJ1-1, with a possible D match to TRBD1 (5 bases). The CDR3 totals 13 residues. The V and J ends lost 3 bases and 4 bases respectively, with 9 bases between them. The V gene's germline CDR1 is SGHTA and CDR2 FQGTGA.

This clone was picked up one time. This chain uses TRBV7-9 with TRBJ2-1; possible D gene TRBD1, 5 bases. V lost 3 bases and J 0 bases, leaving 9 bases between the germline ends. Germline CDR1 and CDR2: SEHNR and FQNEAQ (reference sequence). This CDR3 region has 15 residues. The CDR3 here is CASSFSDTSYNEQFF. The CDR3 region has the DNA TGTGCCAGCAGCTTCTCGGACACCTCCTACAATGAGCAGTTCTTC.

The CDR3 DNA reads TGTGCCTGGAAAAGAGGGATCAATTCACCCCTCCACTTT. Encoded protein: CAWKRGINSPLHF. V gene TRBV30 combines with J gene TRBJ1-6; D is ambiguous. The CDR3 sequence is 13 residues long. V was cut by 4 bases and J by 7 bases, with 11 bases left in between. The germline V gene encodes CDR1 GTSNPN and CDR2 SVGIG (reference sequence).